This TCR beta chain was recorded in a study of ipilimumab plus nivolumab after autologous stem cell transplantation. Study context: Patients received a median of roughly five ipilimumab and roughly 8 nivolumab doses. Study outcomes and limitations: Authors suggest TCR repertoire, Treg phenotype and gut microbiota support further study.

A note on this clone: Its cognate antigen is unknown.

Patients got 3 mg/kg IV nivolumab weeks 1, 4, 7, 10, then biweekly through week 26. Germline V lookup: CDR1 SGHNT, CDR2 YYREEE (reference sequence). Between the trimmed V and J ends, which lost 4 bases and 14 bases, there was a span of 25 bases. The length of the CDR3 is 16 residues. TCRdb's table, derived via immunoSEQ multiplex PCR, lists solely in-frame clones and lacks some. The sample lists approximately 9,800 clones, less than 80% occurring once. The sequence came from a male donor with diffuse large B-cell lymphoma. The material was PBMCs, obtained in a trial of ipilimumab plus nivolumab as post-transplant consolidation. The gene calls are TRBV5-4 and TRBJ1-6, with a possible D match to TRBD1 (6 bases). CDR3 protein: CASSQATDRLAGTLHF. In DNA form, the CDR3 reads TGTGCCAGCAGCCAGGCTACCGACAGGCTCGCCGGGACCCTCCACTTT.